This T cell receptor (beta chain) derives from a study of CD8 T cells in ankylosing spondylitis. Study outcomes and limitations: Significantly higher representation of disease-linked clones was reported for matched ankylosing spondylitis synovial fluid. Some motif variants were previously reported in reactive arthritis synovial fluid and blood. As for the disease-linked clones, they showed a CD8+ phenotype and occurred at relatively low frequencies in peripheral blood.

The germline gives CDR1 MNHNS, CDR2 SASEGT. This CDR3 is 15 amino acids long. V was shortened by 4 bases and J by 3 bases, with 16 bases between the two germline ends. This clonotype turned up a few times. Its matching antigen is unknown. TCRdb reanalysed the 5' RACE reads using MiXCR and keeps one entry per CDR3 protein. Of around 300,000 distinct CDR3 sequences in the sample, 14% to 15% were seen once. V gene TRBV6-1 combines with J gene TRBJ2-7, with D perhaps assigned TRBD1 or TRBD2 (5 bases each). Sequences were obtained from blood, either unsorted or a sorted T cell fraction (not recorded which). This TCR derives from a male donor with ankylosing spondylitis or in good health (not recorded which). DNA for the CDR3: TGTGCCAGCAGTGCCCGGGGCTCCCCCAGCTACGAGCAGTACTTC. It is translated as CASSARGSPSYEQYF.